This passage covers 21 T cell receptor beta chains from one sample sequenced in a study of TIL therapy for anti-PD-1-resistant metastatic lung cancer. This was the immunoSEQ v3 assay. Libraries were prepared by immunoSEQ multiplex PCR; TCRdb keeps only in-frame clonotypes and omits some of them. The table shows 50,000 to 70,000 clones, with around four fifths occurring only once. Time point defined: pre-treatment sample, taken before nivolumab and TIL therapy. The sample was blood, taken at baseline. All receptors come from a person aged 30 to 80 with non-small cell lung cancer.

CDR3: CASSLGGDQPQHF. DNA for the CDR3: TGTGCCAGCAGCTTGGGGGGGGATCAGCCCCAGCATTTT. This chain connects TRBV11-3 to TRBJ1-5, with D tentatively TRBD1 (5 bases). The CDR3 is 13 residues long. Germline CDR1 SGHNT, CDR2 YENEEA. Trimming stripped 3 bases from V and 5 bases from J, with 8 bases between.

The rearrangement links TRBV5-1 to TRBJ1-1; a possible D gene is TRBD1 (6 bases). The germline V and J ends were trimmed by 5 bases and 4 bases, with 18 bases remaining between them. This CDR3 spans 15 amino acids. Germline V gene data show CDR1 as SGHRS and CDR2 as YFSETQ. Here the CDR3 DNA reads TGCGCCAGCAGACCAGGGACAATGAGGGGCACTGAAGCTTTCTTT. Translating it yields CASRPGTMRGTEAFF.

In its sample, this clone was seen a few times. CDR3 region: CASTRNYGYTF. The CDR3 nucleotides read TGTGCCAGTACGCGGAACTATGGCTACACCTTC. The V and J genes are TRBV19 and TRBJ1-2, with no clear D. CDR1 and CDR2 from the germline V gene are LNHDA and SQIVND (reference sequence). This CDR3 is built from 11 residues. V lost 7 bases and J lost 2, with 5 bases in between.

The rearrangement uses TRBV2 and TRBJ1-5; no firm D call. Trimming removed 4 bases from V and 6 bases from J, with 10 bases in between. CDR3 length: 13 residues. CDR1 is SNHLY, CDR2 FYNNEI, per germline. The CDR3 sequence: CASSVAGSQPQHF. DNA of the CDR3: TGTGCCAGCAGTGTCGCCGGGAGTCAGCCCCAGCATTTT.

V gene TRBV28 combines with J gene TRBJ1-2; 12 nucleotides align to TRBD1. Germline-derived CDR1 and CDR2 are MDHEN and SYDVKM. The CDR3 extends over 15 amino acids. Trimming removed 7 bases from V and 12 bases from J; junction bases left unmatched: 15. CDR3 amino acids: CASNIKGRGQGADTF. CDR3 in DNA: TGTGCCAGCAACATAAAGGGAAGGGGACAGGGGGCGGACACCTTC.

The J gene is TRBJ2-6, the V gene TRBV3-1 (or the pseudogene TRBV3-2); 8 bases map to TRBD1. There are 16 residues in the CDR3. V gave up 4 bases and J gave up 0 bases; unmatched junction bases: 2. The V gene's germline CDR1 is LGHDT and CDR2 YNNKEL (reference sequence). The CDR3 DNA reads as TGTGCCAGCAGCCGCCAGGGGGCCTCTGGGGCCAACGTCCTGACTTTC. Translation gives CASSRQGASGANVLTF.

The rearrangement uses TRBV5-1 and TRBJ1-1; D not resolved. This CDR3 is 14 amino acids long. CDR1 and CDR2 from the germline V gene are SGHRS and YFSETQ. The V end lost 4 bases, the J end lost 4 bases, and 14 bases lay between the germline ends. The CDR3 DNA follows: TGCGCCAGCAGCCAGCTCGCTTGGGGCACTGAAGCTTTCTTT. This translates into CASSQLAWGTEAFF.

In its sample, this clone was seen once. The V call is TRBV19, the J call TRBJ2-1; D not certain. Germline loops: CDR1 LNHDA, CDR2 SQIVND (reference sequence). The CDR3 consists of 16 residues. Trimming took 3 bases from V and 3 from J, leaving 15 bases between them. The CDR3 DNA follows: TGTGCCAGTAGTATCCCGGGTTTGAGGTACTACAATGAGCAGTTCTTC. This encodes CASSIPGLRYYNEQFF.

The J gene is TRBJ1-4, the V gene TRBV3-1 (or the pseudogene TRBV3-2); D gene ambiguous. The CDR3 totals 14 residues. Per germline, CDR1 LGHDT and CDR2 YNNKEL (reference sequence). The V gene lost 0 bases and the J gene lost 14 bases, with 16 bases spanning the gap. The chain's CDR3 is CASSQDPPGSRLFF. The CDR3 DNA follows: TGTGCCAGCAGCCAAGATCCTCCGGGTTCTCGCCTGTTTTTT.

The chain combines TRBV9 with TRBJ1-4; the D gene is possibly TRBD1 (5 bases). Looked up from germline, CDR1 is SGDLS and CDR2 is YYNGEE. There are 15 residues in the CDR3. V was pared by 4 bases and J by 7 bases, with 17 bases between. CDR3 sequence: CASSPSGGISEKLFF. The DNA of the CDR3 is TGTGCCAGCAGCCCCAGCGGGGGTATCAGTGAAAAACTGTTTTTT.

The chain employs TRBV29-1 and TRBJ2-7, with D possibly being TRBD1 (6 bases). Per germline, CDR1 SQVTM and CDR2 ANQGSEA. The CDR3 runs 16 residues. Trimming took off 0 bases at V and 6 bases at J, with 21 bases between the two ends. CDR3 sequence reads: CSVEDMGAGERREQYF. The CDR3 nucleotides are TGCAGCGTTGAAGATATGGGTGCAGGGGAGAGGCGCGAGCAGTACTTC.

This clone came up once. V and J are TRBV5-6 and TRBJ1-2; TRBD1 matches 9 bases. V lost 5 bases to trimming and J lost 7 bases; unmatched junction nucleotides: 9. The CDR3 spans 14 residues. The V gene's germline CDR1 is SGHDT and CDR2 YYEEEE. Written as DNA, the CDR3 is TGTGCCAGCAGGCGAGGGGGACAGGGTCTTGGCTACACCTTC. The encoded protein is CASRRGGQGLGYTF. The full variable domain, its missing parts supplied by reference TRBV5-6 and TRBJ1-2, is DAGVTQSPTHLIKTRGQQVTLRCSPKSGHDTVSWYQQALGQGPQFIFQYYEEEERQRGNFPDRFSGHQFPNYSSELNVNALLLGDSALYLCASRRGGQGLGYTFGSGTRLTVV.

The chain recombines TRBV6-1 with TRBJ2-7; tentative D call: TRBD1 (6 bases). CDR1 is MNHNS and CDR2 is SASEGT in the germline V gene. The CDR3 sequence is 13 residues long. The V end was cut by 2 bases, the J end by 6 bases, with 11 bases between. CDR3 residues: CASSENRAVEQYF. CDR3 coding DNA: TGTGCCAGCAGTGAAAACAGGGCAGTCGAGCAGTACTTC.

This chain links TRBV3-1 (or the pseudogene TRBV3-2) with TRBJ1-3; no clear D gene. CDR1 and CDR2 from the germline V gene are LGHDT and YNNKEL (reference sequence). This CDR3 is built from 16 residues. V was clipped by 1 base and J by 0 bases, with 10 bases between them. The CDR3 loop reads CASSQGGASSGNTIYF. The CDR3 nucleotides are TGTGCCAGCAGCCAAGGGGGAGCGAGCTCTGGAAACACCATATATTTT.

Comment on this clone: The junction and the germline gene differ at one end; a read error may be behind it. The rearrangement uses TRBV30 and TRBJ2-7; TRBD1 agrees at 11 bases. This CDR3 comprises 14 residues. Germline CDR1 and CDR2: GTSNPN and SVGIG (reference sequence). DNA of the CDR3: TGTGCCAGGAGGACAGGGGGCTCGGTTTACGAGCAGTACTTC. Amino acids: CARRTGGSVYEQYF.

In its sample, this clone was seen once. The CDR3 protein is CASSSFGTLAVSYEQYF. CDR3 coding DNA: TGTGCCAGCAGTTCCTTCGGGACACTAGCGGTCTCCTACGAGCAGTACTTC. The chain uses TRBV27 and TRBJ2-7; 8 bases align to TRBD2. J lost 0 bases, V lost 4 bases, and 11 bases had no gene match. Germline V gene lookup returns CDR1 MNHEY and CDR2 SMNVEV (reference sequence). This CDR3 spans 17 amino acids.

This chain uses TRBV2 with TRBJ2-7; 9 nucleotides match TRBD1. Germline V gene lookup returns CDR1 SNHLY and CDR2 FYNNEI. Germline trimming cut 3 bases from V and 2 bases from J; bases unmatched to any gene: 5. There are 15 residues in the CDR3. The DNA of the CDR3 is TGTGCCAGCAGTGAGGGGACAGGGAGACCCTACGAGCAGTACTTC. This codes for CASSEGTGRPYEQYF.

V gene TRBV10-2 combines with J gene TRBJ1-2, with D perhaps matching TRBD1 (5 bases). Per the germline V gene, CDR1 is WSHSY and CDR2 is SAAADI. The CDR3 covers 12 residues. The CDR3 loop reads CATSNSGPGYTF. DNA of the CDR3: TGCGCTACCAGCAATTCGGGGCCTGGCTACACCTTC.

This CDR3 is CSVRLAGGLNEQFF. In nucleotides, the CDR3 is TGCAGCGTGAGACTAGCGGGGGGGTTAAATGAGCAGTTCTTC. The rearrangement uses TRBV29-1 and TRBJ2-1; 14 bases are a match to TRBD2. Trimming removed 6 bases from V and 7 bases from J; junction bases left unmatched: 5. CDR3 size: 14 residues. Germline values: CDR1 SQVTM, CDR2 ANQGSEA.

In regard to this clone: In the same sample, other DNA sequences code for this CDR3. The V call is TRBV4-1, the J call TRBJ2-1; D gene unclear. The V gene lost 2 bases and the J gene lost 5 bases, with 10 bases spanning the gap. The CDR3 is 14 residues long. Germline-derived CDR1 and CDR2 are MGHRA and YSYEKL. Here the CDR3 reads CASSQLTSNNEQFF. The CDR3 nucleotides read TGCGCCAGCAGCCAATTGACTTCGAACAATGAGCAGTTCTTC.

This chain joins TRBV5-5 and TRBJ2-7, with 7 positions matching TRBD2. The germline CDR1 and CDR2 sequences are SGHKS and YYEKEE (reference sequence). V gave up 0 bases and J gave up 3 bases; unmatched junction bases: 6. The CDR3 totals 15 residues. The CDR3 DNA sequence: TGTGCCAGCAGCTTGGTGGTAGCGGGCTTCTACGAGCAGTACTTC. This gives the protein CASSLVVAGFYEQYF. The full variable domain, in which reference TRBV5-5 and TRBJ2-7 provide the parts outside the CDR3, is DAGVTQSPTHLIKTRGQQVTLRCSPISGHKSVSWYQQVLGQGPQFIFQYYEKEERGRGNFPDRFSARQFPNYSSELNVNALLLGDSALYLCASSLVVAGFYEQYFGPGTRLTVT.